One and the same sample provided the 18 T cell receptor beta chains below, sequenced in a study of CD8+CD57+ T cells in acquired aplastic anemia. Profiling that covered TCR beta VDJ and CDR3 relied on genomic DNA as its template. TCRdb reprocessed the reads with MiXCR, giving one entry per CDR3 protein. Among approximately 130,000 distinct CDR3 sequences, approximately 41% were seen once, and the ten largest hold 8.4%. Sequencing was carried out using sorted CD4+, CD8+, or CD8+CD57+ T cells (not recorded which) from PBMCs. The receptors come from a human donor in good health, serving as a control.

Points on this clonotype: A much larger clone lies one base from this, so it may be a read error. The V gene is TRBV7-2, the J gene TRBJ1-4; no reliable D call. In germline, CDR1 is SGHTA, CDR2 FQGNSA. There are 13 residues in the CDR3. The V end was cut by 1 base, the J end by 5 bases, with 5 bases between. DNA of the CDR3: TGTGCCAGCAGCTTAGTTGGGAATGAAAAACTGTTTTTT. It encodes CASSLVGNEKLFF.

A word on this clonotype: A much larger clone sits a single nucleotide away, making a read error possible. The chain recombines TRBV7-6 with TRBJ1-1; D perhaps matches TRBD1 (5 bases). The germline V gene has CDR1 SGHVS and CDR2 FNYEAQ. V lost 6 bases and J 1 base, leaving 9 bases between the germline ends. This CDR3 has 13 residues. The CDR3: CASRGTGNTEAFF. In DNA, the CDR3 is TGTGCCAGCAGAGGGACGGGGAACACTGAAGCTTTCTTT.

V usage is TRBV19 and J usage is TRBJ1-1; D gene ambiguous. The CDR3 sequence is 13 residues long. Germline-derived CDR1 and CDR2 are LNHDA and SQIVND (reference sequence). V lost 7 bases and J 0 bases, leaving 9 bases between the germline ends. This CDR3 reads CASTLNLNTEAFF. CDR3 DNA sequence: TGTGCCAGTACCCTAAATTTGAACACTGAAGCTTTCTTT.

Details on this clonotype: Just one base apart from a much larger clone, this may be a read error. V is TRBV6-1 and J is TRBJ1-5; TRBD1 aligns across 7 bases. This CDR3 region has 15 residues. Per germline, CDR1 MNHNS and CDR2 SASEGT. Losses at the gene ends were 1 base for V and 11 bases for J; bases not matched to a gene: 11. The CDR3 bases are TGTGCCAGCAGTGAAGTACCAACAGGGGTGTTGTCCCAGCATTTT. Protein: CASSEVPTGVLSQHF.

The chain uses TRBV2 and TRBJ1-6; D ambiguous. Trimming removed 2 bases at V and 8 bases at J, with 10 bases between. Germline CDR1 is SNHLY and CDR2 is FYNNEI. The CDR3 covers 14 residues. CDR3 protein: CASSEKLLDSPLHF. The CDR3 nucleotides read TGTGCCAGCAGTGAAAAGTTGCTAGATTCACCCCTCCACTTT.

The chain links TRBV10-3 to TRBJ1-1; the match to TRBD1 covers 8 bases. After removal of 2 bases from V and 7 bases from J, the junction contained 6 bases not matched to a gene. CDR3 length equals 14 residues. Germline V gene lookup returns CDR1 ENHRY and CDR2 SYGVKD. The CDR3 reads CAISERQGAGEAFF. CDR3 in DNA: TGTGCCATCAGTGAGAGGCAGGGGGCTGGTGAAGCTTTCTTT.

This clonotype was detected many times. The chain uses TRBV25-1 and TRBJ1-3; TRBD1 matches 8 bases. The CDR3 loop spans 15 amino acids. The germline CDR1 and CDR2 sequences are MGHDK and SYGVNS. Trimming cost V 5 bases and J 3 bases; bases outside gene matches: 6. The CDR3 reads CASSPPGGFGNTIYF. In DNA, the CDR3 is TGTGCCAGCAGTCCTCCAGGGGGCTTTGGAAACACCATATATTTT.

This clonotype has at least ten counts. The chain employs TRBV5-1 and TRBJ2-7, with 12 bases that match TRBD2. Trimming cost V 0 bases and J 1 base; bases outside gene matches: 5. This CDR3 region has 17 residues. Germline V CDR1 and CDR2: SGHRS, YFSETQ. The CDR3 DNA reads as TGCGCCAGCAGCTTGGGGGCTAGCGGGAGGGGTTCCTACGAGCAGTACTTC. Protein product: CASSLGASGRGSYEQYF.

In its sample, this clonotype was seen many times. The genes are TRBV25-1 and TRBJ1-3; D not certain. This CDR3 spans 13 amino acids. V gave up 6 bases and J gave up 4 bases, with 10 bases separating them. Germline assignment: CDR1 MGHDK and CDR2 SYGVNS. The CDR3 reads CASSALTGNTIYF. CDR3 sequence (DNA): TGTGCCAGCAGCGCCCTCACCGGAAACACCATATATTTT.

In its sample, this clonotype was seen once. This rearrangement joins TRBV2 to TRBJ2-7, with D perhaps TRBD1 (5 bases). Germline CDR1 SNHLY, CDR2 FYNNEI. V was cut by 5 bases and J by 9 bases, with 17 bases left in between. There are 13 residues in the CDR3. In nucleotides, the CDR3 is TGTGCCAGCAGTAAGGGGTACACTGACGGGCAGTACTTC. Translation gives CASSKGYTDGQYF.

Concerning this clonotype: A junction end diverges from the germline sequence, so it may reflect a read error. CDR3 nucleotide sequence: TGTGCCAGCACCGTACGGGGTAACACTGAAACTTTCTTT. It codes for CASTVRGNTETFF. The rearrangement uses TRBV12-3 or TRBV12-4 and TRBJ1-1; D gene unclear. The CDR3 has 13 residues.

With regard to this clonotype: A much larger clone differs by one base, so this may be a read error. The chain joins TRBV14 to TRBJ2-5; either TRBD1 or TRBD2 may fit D (6 bases each). The CDR3 has 15 amino acids. The ends were cut back, 4 bases at V and 2 bases at J, with 14 bases in the middle. Germline V CDR1 and CDR2: SGHDN, FVKESK. CDR3 in amino acids: CASSPSRGEQETQYF. The DNA of the CDR3 is TGTGCCAGCAGCCCATCTAGGGGGGAGCAAGAGACCCAGTACTTC.

The V gene is TRBV7-2, the J gene TRBJ2-7, with 14 bases that match TRBD2. V lost 4 bases, J lost 7 bases, and 3 bases stayed unmatched. Germline CDR1 and CDR2: SGHTA and FQGNSA. The CDR3 contains 14 residues. CDR3 coding DNA: TGTGCCAGCAGCTCGACTAGCGGGAGGGCGGAGCAGTACTTC. Amino acid sequence: CASSSTSGRAEQYF.

This clonotype was picked up a small number of times. The chain uses TRBV3-1 and TRBJ2-2; TRBD2 might be the D (5 bases). The CDR3 runs 14 residues. Germline CDR1 reads LGHDT; CDR2 reads YNNKEL (reference sequence). Trimming took off 0 bases at V and 7 bases at J, with 9 bases between the two ends. The CDR3 DNA reads as TGTGCCAGCAGCCAAGATTTTCGGGACGGGGAGCTGTTTTTT. It yields the protein CASSQDFRDGELFF.

The genes are TRBV2 and TRBJ2-1, with TRBD2 matching over 9 bases. The CDR3 totals 18 residues. J gave up 0 bases and V 4 bases, and 10 bases lay outside the gene matches. The germline CDR1 and CDR2 sequences are SNHLY and FYNNEI. CDR3 coding DNA: TGTGCCAGCAGTGGGTATTTAGCGGGGGAAAGCTCCTACAATGAGCAGTTCTTC. Its translation: CASSGYLAGESSYNEQFF.

About this clonotype: At one of its ends the junction is not consistent with the germline gene, which may arise from a read error. This chain uses TRBV27 with TRBJ1-5; 8 bases line up with TRBD1. The CDR3 spans 13 residues. Germline V gives CDR1 MNHEY, CDR2 SMNVEV (reference sequence). The CDR3 DNA follows: TGTGCCAGCAGCCGGACAGGGAGTCAGCCCCTGCATTTT. It translates to CASSRTGSQPLHF.

This clonotype was observed at least ten times. The genes are TRBV5-4 and TRBJ2-1, with TRBD2 matching over 8 bases. The V gene's germline CDR1 is SGHNT and CDR2 YYREEE (reference sequence). Unmatched junction bases numbered 9, after V lost 2 bases and J lost 8 bases. The CDR3 has 15 amino acids. The CDR3 region has the DNA TGTGCCAGCAGCTTCTCTAGCGGGTGGGAGGATGAGCAGTTCTTC. Residues: CASSFSSGWEDEQFF. The whole variable domain, filled in from reference TRBV5-4 and TRBJ2-1, reads ETGVTQSPTHLIKTRGQQVTLRCSSQSGHNTVSWYQQALGQGPQFIFQYYREEENGRGNFPPRFSGLQFPNYSSELNVNALELDDSALYLCASSFSSGWEDEQFFGPGTRLTVL.

At least ten counts were recorded for this clonotype. The rearrangement joins TRBV24-1 to TRBJ2-1; no clear D gene. Germline CDR1 is KGHDR and CDR2 is SFDVKD. V lost 4 bases, J lost 7 bases, and 13 bases lay in between. The CDR3 totals 14 residues. CDR3 sequence (DNA): TGTGCCACCAGTGAGTCTAGGTTAAAGAATGAGCAGTTCTTC. As protein: CATSESRLKNEQFF.